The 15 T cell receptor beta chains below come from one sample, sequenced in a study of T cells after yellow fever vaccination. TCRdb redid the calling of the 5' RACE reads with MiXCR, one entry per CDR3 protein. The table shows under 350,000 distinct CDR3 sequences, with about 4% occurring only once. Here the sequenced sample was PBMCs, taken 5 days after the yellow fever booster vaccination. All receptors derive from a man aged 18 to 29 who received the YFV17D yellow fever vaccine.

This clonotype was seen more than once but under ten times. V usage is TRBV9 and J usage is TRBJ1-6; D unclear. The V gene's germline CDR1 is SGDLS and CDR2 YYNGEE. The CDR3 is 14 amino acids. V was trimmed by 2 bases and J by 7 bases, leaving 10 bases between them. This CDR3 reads CASSVREGNSPLHF. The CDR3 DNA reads TGTGCCAGCAGCGTTAGAGAAGGGAATTCACCCCTCCACTTT.

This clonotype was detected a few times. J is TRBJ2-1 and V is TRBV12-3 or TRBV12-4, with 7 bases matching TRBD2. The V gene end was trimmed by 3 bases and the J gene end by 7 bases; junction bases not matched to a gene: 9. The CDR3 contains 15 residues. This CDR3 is CASSLESRGGNEQFF. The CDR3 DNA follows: TGTGCCAGCAGTTTGGAATCGAGGGGAGGGAATGAGCAGTTCTTC.

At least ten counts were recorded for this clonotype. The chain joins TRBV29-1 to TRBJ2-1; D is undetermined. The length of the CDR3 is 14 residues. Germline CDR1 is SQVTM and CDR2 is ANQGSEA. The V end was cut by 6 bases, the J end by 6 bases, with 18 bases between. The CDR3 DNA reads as TGCAGCGTCCCCCTGGGCGGTGGAGCCAATGAGCAGTTCTTC. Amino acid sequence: CSVPLGGGANEQFF.

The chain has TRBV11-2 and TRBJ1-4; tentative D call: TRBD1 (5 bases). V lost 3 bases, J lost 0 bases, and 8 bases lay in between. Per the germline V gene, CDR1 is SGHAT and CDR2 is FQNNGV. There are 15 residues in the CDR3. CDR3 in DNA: TGTGCCAGCAGCTTGAGGGGTGCAACTAATGAAAAACTGTTTTTT. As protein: CASSLRGATNEKLFF. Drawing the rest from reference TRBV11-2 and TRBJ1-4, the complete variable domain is EAGVAQSPRYKIIEKRQSVAFWCNPISGHATLYWYQQILGQGPKLLIQFQNNGVVDDSQLPKDRFSAERLKGVDSTLKIQPAKLEDSAVYLCASSLRGATNEKLFFGSGTQLSVL.

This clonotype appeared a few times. The chain's CDR3 is CASGTGRSGELFF. CDR3 DNA sequence: TGTGCCAGCGGTACGGGGAGGTCCGGGGAGCTGTTTTTT. The chain combines TRBV7-8 with TRBJ2-2, with D possibly being TRBD2 (6 bases). Per germline, CDR1 SGHVS and CDR2 FQNEAQ. The CDR3 totals 13 residues. Trimming took off 8 bases at V and 6 bases at J, with 13 bases between the two ends.

The CDR3 sequence is CASSLEGRVENTGELFF. The DNA of the CDR3 is TGTGCCAGCAGCTTAGAGGGTAGGGTTGAGAACACCGGGGAGCTGTTTTTT. The chain is built from TRBV13 and TRBJ2-2; D gene uncertain. Per the germline V gene, CDR1 is PRHDT and CDR2 is FYEKMQ (reference sequence). The CDR3 extends over 17 amino acids. The ends were cut back, 1 base at V and 1 base at J, with 13 bases in the middle.

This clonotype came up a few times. CDR3 bases: TGTGCCAGCACGACTACCCCCGATTTTAATTCACCCCTCCACTTT. Amino acids: CASTTTPDFNSPLHF. V gene TRBV6-1 combines with J gene TRBJ1-6, with D unclear. In germline, CDR1 is MNHNS, CDR2 SASEGT. The V end was cut by 7 bases, the J end by 6 bases, with 16 bases between. The CDR3 is made up of 15 amino acids.

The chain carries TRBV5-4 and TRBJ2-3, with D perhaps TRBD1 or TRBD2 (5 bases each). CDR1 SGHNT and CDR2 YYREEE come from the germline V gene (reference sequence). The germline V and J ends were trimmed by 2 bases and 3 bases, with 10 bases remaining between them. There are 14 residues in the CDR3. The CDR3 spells CASSFWGGTDTQYF. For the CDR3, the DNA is TGTGCCAGCAGCTTTTGGGGCGGGACAGATACGCAGTATTTT.

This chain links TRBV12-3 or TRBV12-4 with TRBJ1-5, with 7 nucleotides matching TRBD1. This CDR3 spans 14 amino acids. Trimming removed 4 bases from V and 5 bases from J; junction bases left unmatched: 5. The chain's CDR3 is CASSWGTGDQPQHF. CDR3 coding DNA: TGTGCCAGCAGTTGGGGTACAGGGGATCAGCCCCAGCATTTT.

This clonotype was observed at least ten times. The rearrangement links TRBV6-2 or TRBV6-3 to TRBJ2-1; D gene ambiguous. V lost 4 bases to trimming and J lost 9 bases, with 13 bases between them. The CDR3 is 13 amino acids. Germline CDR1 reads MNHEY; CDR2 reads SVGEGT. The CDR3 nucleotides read TGTGCCAGCAGTTTTACCCCGACTGGTGAGCAGTTCTTC. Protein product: CASSFTPTGEQFF.

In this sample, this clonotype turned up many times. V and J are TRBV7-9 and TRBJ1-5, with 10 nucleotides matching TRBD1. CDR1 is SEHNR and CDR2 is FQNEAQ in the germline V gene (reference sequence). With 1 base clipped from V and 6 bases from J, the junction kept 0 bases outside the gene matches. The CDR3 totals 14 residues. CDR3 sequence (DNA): TGTGCCAGCAGCTTAGGGGACAGGGGTCAGCCCCAGCATTTT. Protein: CASSLGDRGQPQHF.

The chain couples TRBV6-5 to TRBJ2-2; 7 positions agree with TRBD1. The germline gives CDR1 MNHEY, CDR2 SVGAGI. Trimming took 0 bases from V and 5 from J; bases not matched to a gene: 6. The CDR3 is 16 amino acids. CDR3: CASSYSTRGLTGELFF. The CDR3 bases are TGTGCCAGCAGTTACTCGACGAGGGGGCTTACCGGGGAGCTGTTTTTT.

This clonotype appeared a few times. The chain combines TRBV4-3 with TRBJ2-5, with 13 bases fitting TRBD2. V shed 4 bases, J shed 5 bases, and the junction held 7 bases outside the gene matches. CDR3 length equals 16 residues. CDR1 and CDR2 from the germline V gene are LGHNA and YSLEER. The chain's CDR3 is CASSLGLAGEGETQYF. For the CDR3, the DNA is TGCGCCAGCAGCCTCGGACTAGCGGGGGAAGGGGAGACCCAGTACTTC.

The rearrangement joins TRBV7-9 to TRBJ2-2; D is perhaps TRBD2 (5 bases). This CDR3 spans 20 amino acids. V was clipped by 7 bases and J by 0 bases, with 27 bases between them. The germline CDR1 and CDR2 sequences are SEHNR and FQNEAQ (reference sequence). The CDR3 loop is CASTLERFRGQLANTGELFF. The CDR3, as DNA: TGTGCCAGCACTCTTGAAAGGTTCCGGGGTCAATTGGCGAACACCGGGGAGCTGTTTTTT.

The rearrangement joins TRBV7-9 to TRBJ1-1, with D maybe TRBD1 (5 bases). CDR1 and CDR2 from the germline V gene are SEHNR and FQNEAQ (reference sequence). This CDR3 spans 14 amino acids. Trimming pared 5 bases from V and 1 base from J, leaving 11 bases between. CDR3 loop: CASSQQESNTEAFF. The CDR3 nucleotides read TGTGCCAGCAGCCAACAGGAATCGAACACTGAAGCTTTCTTT.